This entry describes one TCR beta chain. Its antigen is not identified. This record comes from a study of T-cell memory formation after mild COVID-19. Study-wide context: The study found TCR clusters largely donor specific. General observations from the study: Among clones peaking at day 37 in the second wave, SARS-CoV-2 specificity remained unconfirmed. Balance between CD4 and CD8 was seen in clones contracting day 15 to 85, and a CD4+ lean was seen in later expanders.

TCRdb re-analysed the 5' RACE reads in MiXCR, keeping a single row per CDR3 protein. The sample records under 150,000 distinct CDR3 sequences, 22% being singletons. This CDR3 has 15 residues. The V end was cut by 7 bases, the J end by 5 bases, with 20 bases between. The TCR sequence derives from a man aged 18-30 years who had mild COVID-19 (a few samples of this study predate the infection). Cell type and time point are not known. V is TRBV12-3 or TRBV12-4 and J is TRBJ2-5; TRBD2 might be the D (6 bases). What was sequenced was PBMCs or a T cell subset sorted from them (not recorded which). CDR3 sequence reads: CASKAGTEGLETQYF. The CDR3 DNA follows: TGTGCCAGCAAAGCCGGGACTGAGGGTCTTGAGACCCAGTACTTC.